This T cell receptor (beta chain) is from a study of T-cell reconstitution after alpha-beta-depleted transplantation in children listed by TCRdb under 2016. For context, the study as a whole: T-cell immune reconstitution after TCRalphabeta/CD19-depleted allogeneic hematopoietic cell transplantation in children was quantitatively tracked in the study by means of TCR repertoire profiling. Beyond this particular receptor, the publication reports: Hyperexpanded clone frequencies declined over subsequent months; after one year, T-cell counts and TCRbeta diversity were mostly attributed to newly produced T cells. The apparently early alphabetaT-cell count recovery about two months after transplant was reportedly dependent on only several hundred rapidly expanded clones derived from non-depleted graft cells. In some patients, the high TCRbeta diversity seen at day 60 was put down to recipient T cells and intrathymic progenitors that had survived conditioning.

The method was PCR. Reads for this sample came from an Illumina HiSeq 2500. To normalize quantification of the TCRbeta repertoire, the TCR libraries were built with molecular barcoding that relied on unique molecular identifiers. TCRdb reworked the public reads: Q25 trimming with fastp, MiXCR clone assembly, productive beta chains retained. Identical CDR3 protein sequences are pooled into one entry, listed with their most common genes and DNA. For this sample the table gives 480,000 or so distinct CDR3 sequences, of which about 11% were detected only once. 2% to 2.5% of the sample is in the top ten clones. From cysteine to phenylalanine, the CDR3 is 16 amino acids long. The sequence is cut down to CDR3 DNA, 48 bases in frame from base 1. The V end loses 1 base and the J end loses 1 base, and a stretch of 11 bases separates them. CDR1 and CDR2 are drawn from the germline V gene: SGHTA, FQGNSA. Comments on this clonotype: Its antigen target is currently unknown. Within one base of it there is no much larger clone, and no base qualities were kept.

The treatment or condition label here, explained by the study, means: allogeneic hematopoietic cell transplantation with graft depleted of TCRalphabeta T cells and CD19 B cells. The transplant recipients were children given TCRalphabeta/CD19-depleted allogeneic hematopoietic cell grafts. This chain is built from TRBV7-2 and TRBJ2-4; the D gene could be TRBD1 or TRBD2, each one agreeing over 5 bases. Sample: PBMCs, taken before TCRalphabeta/CD19-depleted stem cell transplant. The clonotype comes from a child aged 2 to 15 with inherited bone marrow failure, due to receive a stem cell transplant. CDR3 sequence: CASSLGGYIAKNIQYF. The nucleotides are TGTGCCAGCAGCTTAGGGGGGTATATCGCCAAAAACATTCAGTACTTC.